Shown below are 31 T cell receptor beta chains from a single sample sequenced in a study of blood T cell repertoires in COVID-19. TCRdb keeps only in-frame clones here, not all; method: immunoSEQ multiplex PCR. The table shows some 210,000 clones, with 84% occurring only once. Sample: peripheral blood. These receptors were obtained from a woman in her seventies with active or convalescent COVID-19.

The chain links TRBV18 to TRBJ2-1; TRBD2 matches at 8 bases. CDR3 length equals 14 residues. The V and J ends lost 5 bases and 10 bases, in that order; junction bases with no gene match: 10. Germline values: CDR1 KGHSH, CDR2 LQKENI. CDR3 loop: CASSTSGPKREQFF. In DNA form, the CDR3 reads TGTGCCAGCTCAACTAGCGGCCCAAAGAGGGAGCAGTTCTTC. Full variable domain (missing parts from reference TRBV18 and TRBJ2-1): NAGVMQNPRHLVRRRGQEARLRCSPMKGHSHVYWYRQLPEEGLKFMVYLQKENIIDESGMPKERFSAEFPKEGPSILRIQQVVRGDSAAYFCASSTSGPKREQFFGPGTRLTVL.

This clone was recorded a few times. The V call is TRBV15, the J call TRBJ2-2; no reliable D call. Germline CDR1 reads LNHNV; CDR2 reads YYDKDF (reference sequence). V lost 0 bases to trimming and J lost 6 bases, with 5 bases between them. This CDR3 contains 13 residues. This CDR3 reads CATSRDYSGELFF. CDR3 sequence (DNA): TGTGCCACCAGCAGAGATTATTCCGGGGAGCTGTTTTTT.

The chain combines TRBV28 with TRBJ2-2; D perhaps matches TRBD1 (5 bases). Germline CDR1 and CDR2: MDHEN and SYDVKM. This CDR3 is 15 amino acids long. V dropped 3 bases and J dropped 4 bases, with 12 bases sitting between them. CDR3 sequence: CASSFMAGRTGELFF. The CDR3, as DNA: TGTGCCAGCAGTTTTATGGCAGGGCGCACCGGGGAGCTGTTTTTT. Drawing the rest from reference TRBV28 and TRBJ2-2, the complete variable domain is DVKVTQSSRYLVKRTGEKVFLECVQDMDHENMFWYRQDPGLGLRLIYFSYDVKMKEKGDIPEGYSVSREKKERFSLILESASTNQTSMYLCASSFMAGRTGELFFGEGSRLTVL.

In nucleotides, the CDR3 is TGTGCCAGCAGCTTGGCGCCGGGACTAGGTACGCAGTATTTT. As protein: CASSLAPGLGTQYF. The V and J genes are TRBV5-4 and TRBJ2-3; 8 nucleotides line up with TRBD2. The V gene's germline CDR1 is SGHNT and CDR2 YYREEE (reference sequence). The ends lost 0 bases at V and 8 bases at J; junction bases unmatched: 5. The CDR3 loop spans 14 amino acids.

This clone was detected many times. The chain carries TRBV6-5 and TRBJ1-1; 7 bases line up with TRBD1. V trimming: 7 bases; J trimming: 10 bases; junction bases outside the gene matches: 3. There are 10 residues in the CDR3. The germline V gene has CDR1 MNHEY and CDR2 SVGAGI. Here the CDR3 DNA reads TGTGCCAGCAATCAGGGGGGAGCTTTCTTT. Translation: CASNQGGAFF.

V and J are TRBV3-1 (or the pseudogene TRBV3-2) and TRBJ1-3; D is ambiguous. The CDR3 has 15 residues. Looked up from germline, CDR1 is LGHDT and CDR2 is YNNKEL (reference sequence). The V end was cut by 1 base, the J end by 0 bases, with 7 bases between. This chain's CDR3 is CASSQALNSGNTIYF. The CDR3 bases are TGTGCCAGCAGCCAAGCCCTTAACTCTGGAAACACCATATATTTT.

The chain joins TRBV6-2 or TRBV6-3 to TRBJ2-7; the match to TRBD2 covers 11 bases. This CDR3 spans 16 amino acids. V shed 5 bases, J shed 4 bases, and the junction held 10 bases outside the gene matches. The germline V gene encodes CDR1 MNHEY and CDR2 SVGEGT. The CDR3 nucleotides read TGTGCCAGCAGTCACCCCGGGGCTAGCGGGGGGTACGAGCAGTACTTC. Translation gives CASSHPGASGGYEQYF.

The rearrangement links TRBV12-5 to TRBJ2-2, with no clear D. The germline V gene has CDR1 LGHNT and CDR2 FRNRAP. CDR3 length: 18 residues. V was pared by 0 bases and J by 3 bases, with 17 bases between. CDR3 nucleotide sequence: TGTGCTAGTGGTTTGGTAGGCGGCCCCCGACCTTACACCGGGGAGCTGTTTTTT. Translation: CASGLVGGPRPYTGELFF.

This sequence joins TRBV18 and TRBJ2-1; the match to TRBD1 covers 7 bases. Germline CDR1 and CDR2: KGHSH and LQKENI. The CDR3 extends over 15 amino acids. V lost 5 bases to trimming and J lost 9 bases; unmatched junction nucleotides: 13. The CDR3 bases are TGTGCCAGCTCAAGTATCAGGGGGAGTCATCTTGAGCAGTTCTTC. Translated: CASSSIRGSHLEQFF.

V is TRBV28 and J is TRBJ2-7; D ambiguous. The germline CDR1 and CDR2 sequences are MDHEN and SYDVKM. Trimming left V 5 bases short and J 6 bases short, with 17 bases between. The CDR3 covers 14 residues. In DNA, the CDR3 is TGTGCCAGCAGTATGCTAAACCCACGATCCGAGCAGTACTTC. Protein sequence: CASSMLNPRSEQYF.

The CDR3 DNA is TGTGCCAGCAGTCCAGAAACGCCGGGACAGGGCGCTTTCTTT. Its translation is CASSPETPGQGAFF. V and J are TRBV2 and TRBJ1-1, with 9 bases identical to TRBD1. J gave up 11 bases and V 5 bases, and 12 bases lay outside the gene matches. Per germline, CDR1 SNHLY and CDR2 FYNNEI. There are 14 residues in the CDR3.

The genes are TRBV19 and TRBJ1-5; 8 positions agree with TRBD1. Looked up from germline, CDR1 is LNHDA and CDR2 is SQIVND (reference sequence). The CDR3 has 17 residues. Trimming at V came to 7 bases and at J to 0 bases, leaving 11 bases not matched to a gene. CDR3 in DNA: TGTGCCAGTACAAGGACAGGGAGTAAATATAGCAATCAGCCCCAGCATTTT. Translated, it gives CASTRTGSKYSNQPQHF.

The V gene is TRBV20-1, the J gene TRBJ1-1; D is perhaps TRBD1 (6 bases). The CDR3 is 14 residues long. Trimming stripped 3 bases from V and 11 bases from J, with 22 bases between. The germline V gene has CDR1 DFQATT and CDR2 SNEGSKA (reference sequence). The CDR3 sequence: CSASVSRGSGEAFF. CDR3 nucleotide sequence: TGCAGTGCTAGTGTTTCGAGGGGGTCTGGCGAGGCTTTCTTT.

This rearrangement joins TRBV9 to TRBJ2-7; 8 bases are a match to TRBD1. The J segment lost 2 bases and the V segment lost 3 bases, leaving 4 bases of the junction unmatched. CDR3 length: 14 residues. CDR1 SGDLS and CDR2 YYNGEE come from the germline V gene. The CDR3 sequence is CASSADRGPYEQYF. Written as DNA, the CDR3 is TGTGCCAGCAGCGCCGACAGGGGCCCCTACGAGCAGTACTTC.

V usage is TRBV28 and J usage is TRBJ1-6, with a weak D call TRBD1 (5 bases). This CDR3 region has 14 residues. Deletions cut 6 bases from V and 7 bases from J, with 13 bases between. Germline CDR1 is MDHEN and CDR2 is SYDVKM. DNA of the CDR3: TGTGCCAGCAGGGGCGGGGGTAGAAATTCACCCCTCCACTTT. Protein sequence: CASRGGGRNSPLHF. Full variable domain (missing parts from reference TRBV28 and TRBJ1-6): DVKVTQSSRYLVKRTGEKVFLECVQDMDHENMFWYRQDPGLGLRLIYFSYDVKMKEKGDIPEGYSVSREKKERFSLILESASTNQTSMYLCASRGGGRNSPLHFGNGTRLTVT.

The chain joins TRBV11-2 to TRBJ2-7; tentative D call: TRBD2 (5 bases). CDR1 is SGHAT, CDR2 FQNNGV, per germline. The germline V and J ends were trimmed by 5 bases and 2 bases, with 10 bases remaining between them. This CDR3 has 13 residues. In DNA form, the CDR3 reads TGTGCCAGCAGCCATAGCGAAGCCTACGAGCAGTACTTC. This translates into CASSHSEAYEQYF.

This clone has a single count. J is TRBJ1-1 and V is TRBV10-3; D is undetermined. V lost 3 bases and J 5 bases, leaving 10 bases between the germline ends. The CDR3 sequence is 13 residues long. The germline V gene has CDR1 ENHRY and CDR2 SYGVKD. The CDR3 sequence is CAISEVTGTEAFF. As DNA, the CDR3 is TGTGCCATCAGTGAAGTGACGGGGACTGAAGCTTTCTTT.

The CDR3 spells CASSLAGSRRESYPEYF. The CDR3 nucleotides are TGCGCCAGCAGCTTGGCCGGTTCTAGACGGGAGTCCTATCCCGAGTACTTC. V usage is TRBV5-1 and J usage is TRBJ2-7; D is perhaps TRBD2 (6 bases). CDR3 length: 17 amino acids. Trimming removed 0 bases from V and 11 bases from J, with 27 bases in between. The germline CDR1 and CDR2 sequences are SGHRS and YFSETQ.

The J gene is TRBJ2-5, the V gene TRBV29-1; a weak D match, TRBD2 (6 bases). V lost 2 bases, J lost 5 bases, and 15 bases lay in between. Per germline, CDR1 SQVTM and CDR2 ANQGSEA. The CDR3 runs to 14 residues. For the CDR3, the DNA is TGCAGCGTTGAATCGGGGTTCCGGGGGGAGACCCAGTACTTC. This gives the protein CSVESGFRGETQYF.

V is TRBV28 and J is TRBJ2-3, with 8 nucleotides matching TRBD2. The ends lost 6 bases at V and 2 bases at J; junction bases unmatched: 16. The CDR3 is made up of 18 amino acids. Germline CDR1 reads MDHEN; CDR2 reads SYDVKM. CDR3 DNA sequence: TGTGCCAGCAGCGGCCTAGCGGGTTCAGCGGGGGTCACAGATACGCAGTATTTT. Encoded protein: CASSGLAGSAGVTDTQYF.

This rearrangement joins TRBV24-1 to TRBJ2-3, with no clear D. Trimming cost V 6 bases and J 3 bases, with 6 bases left between them. The germline V gene encodes CDR1 KGHDR and CDR2 SFDVKD. The CDR3 extends over 12 amino acids. The CDR3 protein is CATSTNTDTQYF. The CDR3 region has the DNA TGTGCCACCAGTACTAATACAGATACGCAGTATTTT.

The chain links TRBV2 to TRBJ1-2; D may be TRBD1 (5 bases). Germline loops: CDR1 SNHLY, CDR2 FYNNEI. V lost 3 bases, J lost 7 bases, and 15 bases lay in between. The CDR3 runs 14 residues. Written as DNA, the CDR3 is TGTGCCAGCAGTGATCAGGGAACATCAGGTGGCTACACCTTC. It specifies CASSDQGTSGGYTF. Drawing the rest from reference TRBV2 and TRBJ1-2, the complete variable domain is EPEVTQTPSHQVTQMGQEVILRCVPISNHLYFYWYRQILGQKVEFLVSFYNNEISEKSEIFDDQFSVERPDGSNFTLKIRSTKLEDSAMYFCASSDQGTSGGYTFGSGTRLTVV.

The CDR3 DNA follows: TGTGCCAGCAGCTTAGTTGGGGCGGGGCTGAACACCGGGGAGCTGTTTTTT. Translating gives CASSLVGAGLNTGELFF. The chain uses TRBV7-9 and TRBJ2-2, with D perhaps TRBD2 (6 bases). This CDR3 contains 17 residues. The ends were cut back, 1 base at V and 1 base at J, with 13 bases in the middle. The V gene's germline CDR1 is SEHNR and CDR2 FQNEAQ (reference sequence).

The chain carries TRBV6-6 and TRBJ1-6; possibly TRBD1 for D (5 bases). CDR1 is MNHNY, CDR2 SVGAGI, per germline (reference sequence). Trimming shortened V by 6 bases and J by 8 bases, and 17 bases separated the two germline ends. The CDR3 is 15 residues long. The DNA for the CDR3 is TGTGCCAGCAGGCCCCCAAGGGGATGGGATTCACCCCTCCACTTT. Protein product: CASRPPRGWDSPLHF.

The chain uses TRBV10-2 and TRBJ2-7; a weak D match, TRBD1 (6 bases). The CDR3 loop spans 16 amino acids. The germline gives CDR1 WSHSY, CDR2 SAAADI. Trimming cost V 6 bases and J 1 base, with 19 bases left between them. CDR3 region: CASRSIRGSRSYEQYF. The CDR3, as DNA: TGCGCCAGCAGGAGCATTAGGGGGAGTAGGTCCTACGAGCAGTACTTC.

The rearrangement links TRBV6-1 to TRBJ1-5; no definite D call. Germline V lookup: CDR1 MNHNS, CDR2 SASEGT. V dropped 0 bases and J dropped 6 bases, with 12 bases sitting between them. The CDR3 contains 15 residues. CDR3 coding DNA: TGTGCCAGCAGTGAAGCCAGGAGGTCCCCTCAGCCCCAGCATTTT. This encodes CASSEARRSPQPQHF.

V is TRBV9 and J is TRBJ2-1; 7 nucleotides line up with TRBD1. The CDR3 has 16 residues. The germline V gene encodes CDR1 SGDLS and CDR2 YYNGEE. With 0 bases clipped from V and 1 base from J, the junction kept 4 bases outside the gene matches. The DNA for the CDR3 is TGTGCCAGCAGCGTAGCGGGCAGGGGGTCCTACAATGAGCAGTTCTTC. It specifies CASSVAGRGSYNEQFF.

This clone was detected a few times. The gene calls are TRBV6-4 and TRBJ1-2; D remains unclear. Trimming cost V 5 bases and J 13 bases, with 5 bases left between them. CDR3 length equals 8 residues. Germline V lookup: CDR1 MRHNA, CDR2 SNTAGT. The DNA of the CDR3 is TGTGCCAGCAGTTCCGGCACCTTC. Translation: CASSSGTF.

The CDR3 loop is CASSLLYLETQYF. For the CDR3, the DNA is TGTGCCAGCAGCCTCCTGTATCTGGAGACCCAGTACTTC. The chain uses TRBV5-5 and TRBJ2-5; D not certain. The CDR3 is made up of 13 amino acids. CDR1 is SGHKS, CDR2 YYEKEE, per germline (reference sequence). Trimming left V 4 bases short and J 5 bases short, with 12 bases between. The full variable domain, with the rest looked up from reference TRBV5-5 and TRBJ2-5, is DAGVTQSPTHLIKTRGQQVTLRCSPISGHKSVSWYQQVLGQGPQFIFQYYEKEERGRGNFPDRFSARQFPNYSSELNVNALLLGDSALYLCASSLLYLETQYFGPGTRLLVL.

This chain connects TRBV7-2 to TRBJ2-1; no firm D call. The germline gives CDR1 SGHTA, CDR2 FQGNSA. This CDR3 has 13 residues. Trimming shortened V by 1 base and J by 9 bases, and 10 bases separated the two germline ends. The CDR3, as DNA: TGTGCCAGCAGCTTAGTCGAGGTTACTGAGCAGTTCTTC. Translating gives CASSLVEVTEQFF.

The chain uses TRBV5-4 and TRBJ2-1, with TRBD1 as a possible D gene (7 bases). The CDR3 loop spans 16 amino acids. Germline CDR1 and CDR2: SGHNT and YYREEE (reference sequence). V lost 3 bases and J lost 0, with 13 bases in between. CDR3: CASSSMQGGSYNEQFF. The CDR3, as DNA: TGTGCCAGCAGCTCCATGCAGGGGGGCTCCTACAATGAGCAGTTCTTC.